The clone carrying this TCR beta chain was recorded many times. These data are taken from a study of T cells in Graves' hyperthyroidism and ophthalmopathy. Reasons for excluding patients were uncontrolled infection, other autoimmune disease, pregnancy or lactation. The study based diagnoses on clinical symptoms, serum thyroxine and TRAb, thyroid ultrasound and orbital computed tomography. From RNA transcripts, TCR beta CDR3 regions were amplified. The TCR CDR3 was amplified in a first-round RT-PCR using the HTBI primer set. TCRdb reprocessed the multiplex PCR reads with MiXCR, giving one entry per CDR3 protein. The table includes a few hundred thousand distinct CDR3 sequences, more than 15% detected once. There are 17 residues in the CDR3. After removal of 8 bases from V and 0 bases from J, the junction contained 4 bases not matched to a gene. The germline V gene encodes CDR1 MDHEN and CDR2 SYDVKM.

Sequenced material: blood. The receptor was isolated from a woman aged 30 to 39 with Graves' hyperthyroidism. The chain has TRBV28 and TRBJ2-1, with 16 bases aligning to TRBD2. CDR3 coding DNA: TGTGCCAGCCAGGGACTAGCGGGAGGGCCCTCCTACAATGAGCAGTTCTTC. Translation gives CASQGLAGGPSYNEQFF.